A single sample is the source of the 17 T cell receptor beta chains below, sequenced in a study of CD8 T cells in ankylosing spondylitis (TCRdb year 2017). Library preparation was by 5' RACE. TCRdb shows the sequencer as Illumina HiSeq 2500. The public reads were reprocessed in TCRdb via fastp at Q25 and MiXCR, keeping in-frame beta chains. Every distinct CDR3 protein forms one entry, paired with its most common genes and DNA. The sample table shows hundreds of thousands of distinct CDR3 sequences, and around 20% are seen once. The top ten clones comprise roughly 3.6% of the sample. The sequenced sample consisted of blood, either unsorted or a sorted T cell fraction (not recorded which). These receptors were taken from a female donor with ankylosing spondylitis or in good health (not recorded which).

The chain recombines TRBV10-3 with TRBJ2-1; 11 nucleotides line up with TRBD2. CDR3 length: 15 amino acids. The V segment lost 4 bases and the J segment 2 bases; nucleotides outside the gene matches: 1. Germline V gene lookup returns CDR1 ENHRY and CDR2 SYGVKD. Here the CDR3 DNA reads TGTGCCATCAGTGTAGCGGGAGGGCCCTACAATGAGCAGTTCTTC. Protein: CAISVAGGPYNEQFF.

With regard to this clonotype: The conserved phenylalanine or tryptophan is not found at the CDR3 terminus, so this likely reflects a read error. The chain employs TRBV28 and TRBJ1-2; 9 bases are a match to TRBD1. Losses at the gene ends were 8 bases for V and 4 bases for J; bases not matched to a gene: 8. From germline, CDR1 is MDHEN and CDR2 SYDVKM. This CDR3 has 14 residues. The CDR3 nucleotides are TGTGCCAGCCACACAGGGGGCATGGGCTATGGCTACACCTTG. Translated, it gives CASHTGGMGYGYTL.

This clonotype was recorded a few times. In nucleotides, the CDR3 is TGCAGCGTTCTGGGAGCGCTACTGGAGACCCAGTACTTC. Translation gives CSVLGALLETQYF. V gene TRBV29-1 combines with J gene TRBJ2-5, with D maybe TRBD2 (5 bases). The CDR3 consists of 13 residues. Germline loops: CDR1 SQVTM, CDR2 ANQGSEA. Deletions cut 5 bases from V and 5 bases from J, with 15 bases between.

This clonotype was seen a handful of times. The chain recombines TRBV7-2 with TRBJ2-7; 7 bases map to TRBD1. In germline, CDR1 is SGHTA, CDR2 FQGNSA. V lost 3 bases and J lost 4; bases outside the gene matches: 9. There are 15 residues in the CDR3. The CDR3 DNA reads TGTGCCAGCAGCTTGAGGGGACAGCTCGGGTACGAGCAGTACTTC. Its translation is CASSLRGQLGYEQYF.

The chain is built from TRBV12-3 or TRBV12-4 and TRBJ2-1; D possibly corresponds to TRBD1 (5 bases). V lost 10 bases and J lost 4, with 17 bases in between. The length of the CDR3 is 14 residues. CDR3: CATADRIGYNEQFF. The CDR3 coding sequence is TGTGCCACCGCCGACAGAATCGGATACAATGAGCAGTTCTTC.

The chain recombines TRBV20-1 with TRBJ1-2, with 7 bases matching TRBD1. The germline CDR1 and CDR2 sequences are DFQATT and SNEGSKA (reference sequence). The CDR3 totals 11 residues. CDR3 bases: TGCAGAATACAGGGGAACTATGGCTACACCTTC. It codes for CRIQGNYGYTF.

V gene TRBV10-3 combines with J gene TRBJ1-2, with D maybe TRBD1 (5 bases). V was clipped by 4 bases and J by 1 base, with 10 bases between them. Germline V CDR1 and CDR2: ENHRY, SYGVKD. This CDR3 spans 14 amino acids. Here the CDR3 DNA reads TGTGCCATCAGTGGGCAGGGAGATAACTATGGCTACACCTTC. Translated: CAISGQGDNYGYTF.

This clonotype has just one count. This rearrangement joins TRBV2 to TRBJ2-1, with 16 bases that match TRBD2. Germline CDR1 and CDR2: SNHLY and FYNNEI. The CDR3 spans 18 residues. Losses at the gene ends were 5 bases for V and 5 bases for J; bases not matched to a gene: 9. In DNA form, the CDR3 reads TGTGCCAGCAGTCCCGGGACTAGCGGGAGGGCCAATCACAATGAGCAGTTCTTC. This gives the protein CASSPGTSGRANHNEQFF.

The chain couples TRBV19 to TRBJ2-6, with unresolved D. Looked up from germline, CDR1 is LNHDA and CDR2 is SQIVND (reference sequence). V lost 8 bases and J lost 4, with 9 bases in between. The CDR3 sequence is 13 residues long. The CDR3 DNA reads TGTGCCAGTTCCGTCTTCGGGGCCAACGTCCTGACTTTC. This encodes CASSVFGANVLTF.

A few counts support this clonotype. V gene TRBV11-2 combines with J gene TRBJ1-1, with 7 bases fitting TRBD1. The CDR3 contains 15 residues. CDR1 and CDR2 (germline): SGHAT, FQNNGV. The junction had 11 bases not matched to a gene; V was cut back by 3 bases and J by 7 bases. For the CDR3, the DNA is TGTGCCAGCAGCTTGGGACAGACGATAAAGATTGAAGCTTTCTTT. This sequence encodes CASSLGQTIKIEAFF.

This chain connects TRBV6-2 or TRBV6-3 to TRBJ2-7; D ambiguous. The CDR3 totals 13 residues. V was shortened by 6 bases and J by 3 bases, with 12 bases between the two germline ends. Germline V gene data show CDR1 as MNHEY and CDR2 as SVGEGT. Here the CDR3 reads CASSNGPYYEQYF. The CDR3, as DNA: TGTGCCAGCAGCAACGGACCGTACTACGAGCAGTACTTC.

This clonotype was observed a few times. The chain has TRBV5-1 and TRBJ2-7, with D possibly TRBD1 on 6 matching bases. CDR1 is SGHRS, CDR2 YFSETQ, per germline. The CDR3 has 13 amino acids. Trimming pared 0 bases from V and 3 bases from J, leaving 7 bases between. CDR3 DNA sequence: TGCGCCAGCAGCTTGGAGGACAGCTACGAGCAGTACTTC. Its protein product is CASSLEDSYEQYF.

This clonotype appeared many times. The chain links TRBV15 to TRBJ1-1, with no clear D. From germline, CDR1 is LNHNV and CDR2 YYDKDF (reference sequence). CDR3 length equals 12 residues. The V end lost 9 bases, the J end lost 4 bases, and 12 bases lay between the germline ends. CDR3 sequence reads: CATSPWGTEAFF. CDR3 DNA sequence: TGTGCCACGAGTCCGTGGGGCACTGAAGCTTTCTTT.

This chain links TRBV30 with TRBJ1-2; D remains ambiguous. Trimming shortened V by 0 bases and J by 5 bases, and 13 bases separated the two germline ends. This CDR3 spans 14 amino acids. Germline loops: CDR1 GTSNPN, CDR2 SVGIG (reference sequence). CDR3 in amino acids: CAWSVTRVSYGYTF. For the CDR3, the DNA is TGTGCCTGGAGTGTAACCCGGGTCAGTTATGGCTACACCTTC.

Note on this clonotype: A much larger clone lies a single base off, so this may be a read error. The genes are TRBV24-1 and TRBJ2-1; D uncertain. This CDR3 spans 13 amino acids. V was trimmed by 7 bases and J by 2 bases, leaving 8 bases between them. Germline V CDR1 and CDR2: KGHDR, SFDVKD. CDR3 sequence: CATRGNPYNEQFF. The DNA of the CDR3 is TGTGCCACCAGAGGTAACCCCTACAATGAGCAGTTCTTC.

V is TRBV5-1 and J is TRBJ2-7; the match to TRBD2 covers 8 bases. The CDR3 length is 14 residues. Germline CDR1 SGHRS, CDR2 YFSETQ. With V trimmed by 6 bases and J by 0 bases, 5 bases remained unmatched. The CDR3: CASKGRGGSYEQYF. The CDR3 DNA follows: TGCGCCAGCAAGGGTCGGGGGGGCTCCTACGAGCAGTACTTC.

This clonotype was counted a few times. The J gene is TRBJ1-1, the V gene TRBV20-1; 9 bases align to TRBD1. The V segment lost 1 base and the J segment 7 bases; nucleotides outside the gene matches: 4. Germline CDR1 is DFQATT and CDR2 is SNEGSKA (reference sequence). This CDR3 spans 13 amino acids. CDR3 nucleotide sequence: TGCAGTGCTAGAGTGACAGGGGGATTTGAAGCTTTCTTT. This codes for CSARVTGGFEAFF.